The 9 T cell receptor beta chains reported below all come from one sample, sequenced in a study of blood T cell repertoires in COVID-19. TCRdb keeps only in-frame clones here, not all; method: immunoSEQ multiplex PCR. The sample lists around 360,000 clones, about 90% occurring once. The specimen was PBMCs or T cells enriched from blood (not recorded which). The receptors originated from a young woman who had recovered from COVID-19.

In nucleotides, the CDR3 is TGTGCCAGTAGTATATCTGGGCAGTTCAATCAGCCCCAGCATTTT. Amino acids: CASSISGQFNQPQHF. The chain employs TRBV19 and TRBJ1-5; the D is unclear. With 2 bases removed from V and 3 bases from J, the gap between germline ends came to 11 bases. The CDR3 runs 15 residues. CDR1 and CDR2 (germline): LNHDA, SQIVND (reference sequence).

J is TRBJ2-7 and V is TRBV28; D perhaps matches TRBD1 (6 bases). Germline V CDR1 and CDR2: MDHEN, SYDVKM. V dropped 2 bases and J dropped 2 bases, with 13 bases sitting between them. The CDR3 has 15 amino acids. The chain's CDR3 is CASSLKTTGAYEQYF. The CDR3 nucleotides are TGTGCCAGCAGTTTAAAGACGACAGGAGCCTACGAGCAGTACTTC.

The J gene is TRBJ1-1, the V gene TRBV29-1; a possible D gene is TRBD1 (6 bases). With 6 bases removed from V and 7 bases from J, the gap between germline ends came to 9 bases. The V gene's germline CDR1 is SQVTM and CDR2 ANQGSEA. CDR3 length equals 10 residues. The CDR3, as DNA: TGCAGCGTGCAACAGGGTGAAGCTTTCTTT. It codes for CSVQQGEAFF.

The genes are TRBV5-1 and TRBJ2-7; 7 bases agree with TRBD1. The CDR3 extends over 12 amino acids. Germline-derived CDR1 and CDR2 are SGHRS and YFSETQ. Losses at the gene ends were 4 bases for V and 5 bases for J; bases not matched to a gene: 3. The CDR3 loop is CASSATGNEQYF. DNA for the CDR3: TGCGCCAGCAGCGCGACAGGGAACGAGCAGTACTTC.

The chain recombines TRBV30 with TRBJ2-1; TRBD2 matches 8 bases. The J segment lost 7 bases and the V segment lost 4 bases, leaving 3 bases of the junction unmatched. The CDR3 totals 12 residues. Germline V gives CDR1 GTSNPN, CDR2 SVGIG (reference sequence). CDR3 loop: CAWTIAGNEQFF. For the CDR3, the DNA is TGTGCCTGGACCATAGCGGGAAATGAGCAGTTCTTC. Full variable domain (outside the CDR3, taken from reference TRBV30 and TRBJ2-1): SQTIHQWPATLVQPVGSPLSLECTVEGTSNPNLYWYRQAAGRGLQLLFYSVGIGQISSEVPQNLSASRPQDRQFILSSKKLLLSDSGFYLCAWTIAGNEQFFGPGTRLTVL.

The chain recombines TRBV6-5 with TRBJ2-2; D gene ambiguous. Germline lookup yields CDR1 MNHEY and CDR2 SVGAGI. V shed 7 bases and J shed 6 bases, with 15 bases lying between them. The length of the CDR3 is 14 residues. The CDR3 sequence: CASTRSFSSGELFF. DNA for the CDR3: TGTGCCAGCACAAGAAGTTTTAGCTCCGGGGAGCTGTTTTTT.

The chain carries TRBV28 and TRBJ1-2, with 8 bases fitting TRBD1. Trimming removed 4 bases from V and 2 bases from J; junction bases left unmatched: 15. The CDR3 contains 18 residues. Germline CDR1 and CDR2: MDHEN and SYDVKM. Here the CDR3 reads CASSSNRDRRLINYGYTF. CDR3 bases: TGTGCCAGCAGTTCCAACCGGGACAGGAGACTAATCAACTATGGCTACACCTTC.

The chain uses TRBV7-2 and TRBJ1-2, with a weak D call TRBD1 (6 bases). V was shortened by 1 base and J by 4 bases, with 10 bases between the two germline ends. Germline CDR1 reads SGHTA; CDR2 reads FQGNSA. The CDR3 totals 14 residues. CDR3 protein: CASSLGRGTYGYTF. The CDR3 DNA sequence: TGTGCCAGCAGCTTAGGCAGGGGAACCTATGGCTACACCTTC. Combining the CDR3 with reference TRBV7-2 and TRBJ1-2 gives the whole variable domain GAGVSQSPSNKVTEKGKDVELRCDPISGHTALYWYRQSLGQGLEFLIYFQGNSAPDKSGLPSDRFSAERTGGSVSTLTIQRTQQEDSAVYLCASSLGRGTYGYTFGSGTRLTVV.

The rearrangement uses TRBV3-1 (or the pseudogene TRBV3-2) and TRBJ2-6; 9 bases are a match to TRBD1. The V gene's germline CDR1 is LGHDT and CDR2 YNNKEL (reference sequence). V lost 4 bases and J lost 3; bases outside the gene matches: 7. This CDR3 comprises 17 residues. The CDR3 protein is CASSLTGGAIGANVLTF. The CDR3 region has the DNA TGTGCCAGCAGCCTTACAGGGGGCGCGATTGGGGCCAACGTCCTGACTTTC.